These 25 T cell receptor beta chains share one sample of origin, sequenced in a study of T cell changes during pregnancy in multiple sclerosis. Produced via immunoSEQ multiplex PCR; TCRdb's table is partial and in-frame only. The sample has more than 25,000 clones; 92% are singletons. The sample consisted of peripheral blood, taken in the first trimester of pregnancy. The receptors originated from a female donor in good health, enrolled as a control in a pregnancy study.

This clone came up once. V and J are TRBV7-8 and TRBJ2-7; TRBD2 might be the D (6 bases). The CDR3 runs 14 residues. Trimming removed 4 bases at V and 0 bases at J, with 10 bases between. Germline V gives CDR1 SGHVS, CDR2 FQNEAQ. The CDR3 region has the DNA TGTGCCAGCAGCTGGGACTTTAGCTCCTACGAGCAGTACTTC. It specifies CASSWDFSSYEQYF.

The rearrangement uses TRBV18 and TRBJ2-1; 9 bases line up with TRBD1. Germline CDR1 KGHSH, CDR2 LQKENI. With 3 bases clipped from V and 2 bases from J, the junction kept 5 bases outside the gene matches. The CDR3 covers 16 residues. The CDR3 sequence: CASSPRDRVTYNEQFF. The DNA of the CDR3 is TGTGCCAGCTCACCTCGGGACAGGGTCACCTACAATGAGCAGTTCTTC.

This rearrangement joins TRBV19 to TRBJ1-2, with 8 bases lining up with TRBD1. Losses at the gene ends were 9 bases for V and 3 bases for J; bases not matched to a gene: 12. This CDR3 is 15 amino acids long. In germline, CDR1 is LNHDA, CDR2 SQIVND (reference sequence). The CDR3 DNA reads TGTGCCAGCGCCGGGACAGGCTTCGGAGACTATGGCTACACCTTC. Encoded protein: CASAGTGFGDYGYTF.

The chain carries TRBV29-1 and TRBJ2-3, with 11 bases lining up with TRBD2. CDR1 and CDR2 from the germline V gene are SQVTM and ANQGSEA. V was clipped by 5 bases and J by 0 bases; unmatched bases: 1. The CDR3 length is 14 residues. The CDR3 loop is CSVLAGGSTDTQYF. DNA of the CDR3: TGCAGCGTTCTAGCGGGGGGTAGCACAGATACGCAGTATTTT.

The chain links TRBV5-1 to TRBJ2-2, with D tentatively TRBD2 (7 bases). Germline values: CDR1 SGHRS, CDR2 YFSETQ. V lost 4 bases and J lost 3, with 13 bases in between. The length of the CDR3 is 15 residues. The DNA of the CDR3 is TGCGCCAGCAGCGCCTCGCGGGGGCACACCGGGGAGCTGTTTTTT. Translation gives CASSASRGHTGELFF. The full variable domain, rest sourced from reference TRBV5-1 and TRBJ2-2, is KAGVTQTPRYLIKTRGQQVTLSCSPISGHRSVSWYQQTPGQGLQFLFEYFSETQRNKGNFPGRFSGRQFSNSRSEMNVSTLELGDSALYLCASSASRGHTGELFFGEGSRLTVL.

The rearrangement joins TRBV4-3 to TRBJ2-3; unclear D gene. Between the trimmed V and J ends, which lost 0 bases and 5 bases, there was a span of 9 bases. The length of the CDR3 is 14 residues. Germline V gene lookup returns CDR1 LGHNA and CDR2 YSLEER. The CDR3 DNA follows: TGCGCCAGCAGCCAAGAAGTCTCGGGAGATACGCAGTATTTT. It specifies CASSQEVSGDTQYF.

J is TRBJ2-1 and V is TRBV5-8; 8 nucleotides align to TRBD1. Germline CDR1 and CDR2: SGHTS and YDEGEE. V lost 1 base, J lost 0 bases, and 0 bases stayed unmatched. This CDR3 contains 15 residues. CDR3 coding DNA: TGTGCCAGCAGCTTGCAGGGGGCCTCCTACAATGAGCAGTTCTTC. Translating gives CASSLQGASYNEQFF.

V usage is TRBV6-5 and J usage is TRBJ2-7, with 13 nucleotides matching TRBD2. Germline V gene data show CDR1 as MNHEY and CDR2 as SVGAGI. There are 16 residues in the CDR3. V trimming: 2 bases; J trimming: 2 bases; junction bases outside the gene matches: 3. CDR3 loop: CASSYRTSGRAYEQYF. In DNA, the CDR3 is TGTGCCAGCAGTTACCGAACTAGCGGGAGGGCCTACGAGCAGTACTTC.

This clone was seen a handful of times. The chain employs TRBV19 and TRBJ1-1; 7 nucleotides agree with TRBD1. CDR1 is LNHDA, CDR2 SQIVND, per germline (reference sequence). J was trimmed by 4 bases and V by 7 bases; bases with no gene match: 9. This CDR3 region has 14 residues. CDR3 sequence (DNA): TGTGCCAGTAACGGCGGGACAGTGGGCACTGAAGCTTTCTTT. Its protein is CASNGGTVGTEAFF.

This clone is a singleton in its sample. J is TRBJ2-5 and V is TRBV30; no clear D gene. CDR3 size: 13 residues. Looked up from germline, CDR1 is GTSNPN and CDR2 is SVGIG (reference sequence). Between the trimmed V and J ends, which lost 4 bases and 5 bases, there was a span of 14 bases. In nucleotides, the CDR3 is TGTGCCTGGACCCCACCACTAAGGGAGACCCAGTACTTC. Its protein is CAWTPPLRETQYF.

The V and J genes are TRBV12-5 and TRBJ2-6; weak D call: TRBD2 (6 bases). CDR1 and CDR2 from the germline V gene are LGHNT and FRNRAP. The CDR3 runs 19 residues. V was cut by 1 base and J by 0 bases, with 16 bases left in between. The CDR3 reads CASGLERGVSTSGANVLTF. CDR3 sequence (DNA): TGTGCTAGTGGTTTGGAGCGCGGGGTATCGACCTCTGGGGCCAACGTCCTGACTTTC.

This chain joins TRBV5-1 and TRBJ1-6, with 9 positions matching TRBD1. The germline V gene encodes CDR1 SGHRS and CDR2 YFSETQ. J lost 8 bases, V lost 0 bases, and 3 bases had no gene match. The CDR3 spans 15 residues. In nucleotides, the CDR3 is TGCGCCAGCAGCTTGGGGACAGGGGTGGATTCACCCCTCCACTTT. As protein: CASSLGTGVDSPLHF.

This chain uses TRBV15 with TRBJ2-1, with D possibly being TRBD1 (6 bases). The V end lost 0 bases, the J end lost 7 bases, and 10 bases lay between the germline ends. CDR1 is LNHNV and CDR2 is YYDKDF in the germline V gene (reference sequence). The CDR3 has 14 amino acids. The CDR3 spells CATSRDLGQNEQFF. CDR3 DNA sequence: TGTGCCACCAGCAGAGATCTTGGACAGAATGAGCAGTTCTTC.

The V gene is TRBV7-9, the J gene TRBJ2-3; 9 bases map to TRBD1. The CDR3 has 18 amino acids. Germline lookup yields CDR1 SEHNR and CDR2 FQNEAQ (reference sequence). With V trimmed by 6 bases and J by 0 bases, 13 bases remained unmatched. The CDR3 here is CASRYGRPGTGSTDTQYF. The DNA of the CDR3 is TGTGCCAGCAGATACGGGCGTCCAGGGACAGGGAGCACAGATACGCAGTATTTT.

The chain uses TRBV6-5 and TRBJ2-1; D possibly corresponds to TRBD2 (6 bases). CDR1 and CDR2 (germline): MNHEY, SVGAGI. The germline V and J ends were trimmed by 0 bases and 6 bases, with 15 bases remaining between them. The CDR3 runs to 16 residues. CDR3 residues: CASSYSDGGRFNEQFF. In DNA, the CDR3 is TGTGCCAGCAGTTACTCGGACGGGGGTCGTTTCAATGAGCAGTTCTTC.

The genes are TRBV7-2 and TRBJ2-5; D is ambiguous. V shed 2 bases and J shed 1 base, with 14 bases lying between them. In germline, CDR1 is SGHTA, CDR2 FQGNSA. This CDR3 has 16 residues. CDR3 residues: CASSLTTGTPQETQYF. The CDR3 coding sequence is TGTGCCAGCAGCTTAACAACGGGTACGCCCCAAGAGACCCAGTACTTC.

As regards this clone: The junction departs from the called germline gene at one end, perhaps through a read error. The CDR3 loop is CASRTTGGREGLF. CDR3 in DNA: TGTGCCAGCAGGACGACAGGGGGCCGGGAAGGTCTCTTT. This chain uses TRBV6-1 with TRBJ1-1, with 10 bases fitting TRBD1. CDR1 is MNHNS and CDR2 is SASEGT in the germline V gene. The CDR3 sequence is 13 residues long.

This chain links TRBV23-1 with TRBJ1-2, with D perhaps TRBD1 (5 bases). TRBV23-1 is an ORF for which the function is uncertain. Trimming pared 0 bases from V and 0 bases from J, leaving 14 bases between. The CDR3 loop spans 17 amino acids. CDR3: CASSQSSREPSNYGYTF. In DNA, the CDR3 is TGCGCCAGCAGTCAATCCAGCAGGGAACCTTCTAACTATGGCTACACCTTC.

The gene calls are TRBV30 and TRBJ2-2; a possible D gene is TRBD2 (5 bases). V was shortened by 0 bases and J by 7 bases, with 15 bases between the two germline ends. CDR3 length equals 15 residues. Per germline, CDR1 GTSNPN and CDR2 SVGIG (reference sequence). CDR3 bases: TGTGCCTGGAGTGTGGGGAGCAGAATCGGCGGGGAGCTGTTTTTT. It specifies CAWSVGSRIGGELFF.

V is TRBV19 and J is TRBJ2-5; 8 bases agree with TRBD1. Germline values: CDR1 LNHDA, CDR2 SQIVND (reference sequence). There are 18 residues in the CDR3. Unmatched junction bases numbered 14, after V lost 5 bases and J lost 0 bases. CDR3 amino acids: CASSVNTGQAKYQETQYF. The CDR3 DNA reads TGTGCCAGTAGTGTCAATACGGGACAGGCCAAGTACCAAGAGACCCAGTACTTC.

As regards this clone: A read error may account for a junction end that differs from germline. This chain uses TRBV9 with TRBJ2-7; possible D gene TRBD1, 5 bases. The CDR3 has 14 amino acids. CDR1 and CDR2 from the germline V gene are SGDLS and YYNGEE. The CDR3 here is CASSAHDSSDEQYF. CDR3 DNA sequence: TGTGCCAGCAGCGCTCACGACAGCTCCGACGAGCAGTACTTC. Using reference TRBV9 and TRBJ2-7 for the parts outside the CDR3, the full variable domain is DSGVTQTPKHLITATGQRVTLRCSPRSGDLSVYWYQQSLDQGLQFLIQYYNGEERAKGNILERFSAQQFPDLHSELNLSSLELGDSALYFCASSAHDSSDEQYFGPGTRLTVT.

The chain links TRBV5-1 to TRBJ1-6; D is ambiguous. CDR3 length equals 16 residues. Germline V gene sequence: CDR1 SGHRS, CDR2 YFSETQ. V shed 7 bases and J shed 0 bases, with 14 bases lying between them. CDR3 nucleotides: TGCGCCAGCCAGGATCCCGGGAGCTCCTATAATTCACCCCTCCACTTT. Translated: CASQDPGSSYNSPLHF.

The gene calls are TRBV18 and TRBJ2-3; unclear D gene. The CDR3 extends over 12 amino acids. Germline CDR1 reads KGHSH; CDR2 reads LQKENI. The V end was cut by 6 bases, the J end by 2 bases, with 6 bases between. The CDR3 DNA reads TGTGCCAGCTCTTCCCTCACAGATACGCAGTATTTT. This sequence encodes CASSSLTDTQYF.

The CDR3 here is CAWAGGAPNTGELFF. The CDR3 DNA is TGTGCCTGGGCTGGGGGGGCCCCGAACACCGGGGAGCTGTTTTTT. This chain connects TRBV30 to TRBJ2-2; D possibly corresponds to TRBD2 (7 bases). V lost 5 bases and J 0 bases, leaving 13 bases between the germline ends. Germline CDR1 GTSNPN, CDR2 SVGIG (reference sequence). This CDR3 contains 15 residues.

In its sample, this clone was seen once. V gene TRBV5-4 combines with J gene TRBJ2-5; 10 nucleotides align to TRBD2. Germline values: CDR1 SGHNT, CDR2 YYREEE (reference sequence). This CDR3 region has 15 residues. The V segment lost 4 bases and the J segment 5 bases; nucleotides outside the gene matches: 8. The DNA for the CDR3 is TGTGCCAGCAGCCTCGCGACTAGCGGGCGGGAGACCCAGTACTTC. Translating it yields CASSLATSGRETQYF. Supplemented by reference TRBV5-4 and TRBJ2-5, the full variable domain reads ETGVTQSPTHLIKTRGQQVTLRCSSQSGHNTVSWYQQALGQGPQFIFQYYREEENGRGNFPPRFSGLQFPNYSSELNVNALELDDSALYLCASSLATSGRETQYFGPGTRLLVL.